This T cell receptor (beta chain) was sequenced in a study of T-cell reconstitution after alpha-beta-depleted transplantation in children. The CDR3 is made up of 17 amino acids. Between the trimmed V and J ends, which lost 1 base and 6 bases, there was a span of 19 bases. CDR1 and CDR2 (germline): LNHNV, YYDKDF (reference sequence). As to this clonotype: Its target is not known.

A TCRbeta library incorporating unique molecular identifiers was prepared. Each CDR3 protein is one row after TCRdb ran MiXCR on the PCR reads. The sample records fewer than 700,000 distinct CDR3 sequences, under 15% being singletons. Points from the study as a whole: The study traced high day-60 TCRbeta diversity in some patients to surviving recipient T cells and thymic progenitors. Several hundred expanded graft clones reportedly were the source of alpha-beta T cells about two months after transplant. Newly produced T cells mostly provided counts and TCRbeta diversity after one year, as hyperexpanded clones declined.

The receptor was isolated from a male patient aged 10-17 years who had a stem cell transplant for acute myeloid leukemia, so the T cells may come from the graft donor. V gene TRBV15 combines with J gene TRBJ1-5, with D perhaps matching TRBD1 (6 bases). Sequenced material: PBMCs, mostly from graft donor cells, taken 360 days after TCRalphabeta/CD19-depleted stem cell transplant. The CDR3 protein is CATSRGNAGDFGQPQHF. CDR3 sequence (DNA): TGTGCCACCAGCAGAGGAAACGCAGGGGATTTCGGTCAGCCCCAGCATTTT.